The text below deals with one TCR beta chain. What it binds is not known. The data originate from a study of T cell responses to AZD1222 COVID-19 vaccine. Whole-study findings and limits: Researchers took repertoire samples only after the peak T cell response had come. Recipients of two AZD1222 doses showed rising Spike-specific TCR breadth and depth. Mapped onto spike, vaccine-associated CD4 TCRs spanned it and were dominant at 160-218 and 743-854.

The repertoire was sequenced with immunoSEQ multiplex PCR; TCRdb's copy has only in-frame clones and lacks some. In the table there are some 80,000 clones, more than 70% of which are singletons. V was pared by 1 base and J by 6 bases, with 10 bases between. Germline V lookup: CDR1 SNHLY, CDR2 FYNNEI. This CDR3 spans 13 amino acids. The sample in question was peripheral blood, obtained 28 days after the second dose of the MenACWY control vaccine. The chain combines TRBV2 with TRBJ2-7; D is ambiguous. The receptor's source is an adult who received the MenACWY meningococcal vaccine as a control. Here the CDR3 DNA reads TGTGCCAGCAGTGAAGACTCCCGGAGCGAGCAGTACTTC. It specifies CASSEDSRSEQYF.